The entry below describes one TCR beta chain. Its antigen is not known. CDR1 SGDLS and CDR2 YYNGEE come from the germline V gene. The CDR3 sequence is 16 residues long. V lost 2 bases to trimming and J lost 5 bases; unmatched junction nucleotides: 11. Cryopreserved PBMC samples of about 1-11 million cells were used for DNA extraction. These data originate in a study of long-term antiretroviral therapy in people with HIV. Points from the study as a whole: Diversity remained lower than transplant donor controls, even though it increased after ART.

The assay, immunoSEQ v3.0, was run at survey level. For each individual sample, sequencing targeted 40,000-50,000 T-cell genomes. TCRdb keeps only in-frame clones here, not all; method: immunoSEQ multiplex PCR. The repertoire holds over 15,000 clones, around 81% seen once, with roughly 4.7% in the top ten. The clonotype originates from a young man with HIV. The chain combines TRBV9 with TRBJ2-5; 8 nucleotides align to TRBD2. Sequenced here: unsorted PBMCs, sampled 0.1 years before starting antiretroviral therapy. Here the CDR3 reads CASSVLVSGSRETQYF. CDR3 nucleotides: TGTGCCAGCAGCGTTTTGGTCAGCGGGAGTAGGGAGACCCAGTACTTC.